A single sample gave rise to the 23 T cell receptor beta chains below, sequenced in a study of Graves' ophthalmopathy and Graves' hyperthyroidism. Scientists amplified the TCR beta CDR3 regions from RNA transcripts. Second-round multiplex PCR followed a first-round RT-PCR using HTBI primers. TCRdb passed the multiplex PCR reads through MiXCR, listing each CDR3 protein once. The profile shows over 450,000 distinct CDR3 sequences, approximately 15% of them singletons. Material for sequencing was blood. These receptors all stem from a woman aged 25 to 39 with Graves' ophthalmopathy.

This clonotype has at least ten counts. The CDR3 nucleotides read TGTGCCAGCAGTTTAGACGGGACAGGGGGCACTGAAGCTTTCTTT. Amino acid sequence: CASSLDGTGGTEAFF. The chain has TRBV28 and TRBJ1-1, with 11 bases aligning to TRBD1. Germline values: CDR1 MDHEN, CDR2 SYDVKM. Trimming took 2 bases from V and 4 from J; bases not matched to a gene: 3. The CDR3 has 15 amino acids.

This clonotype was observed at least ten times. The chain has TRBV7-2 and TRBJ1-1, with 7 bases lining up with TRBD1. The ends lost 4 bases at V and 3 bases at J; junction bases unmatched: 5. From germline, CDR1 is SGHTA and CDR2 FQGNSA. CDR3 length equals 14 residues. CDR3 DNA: TGTGCCAGCAGCTACGACAGGGTGCACACTGAAGCTTTCTTT. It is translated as CASSYDRVHTEAFF.

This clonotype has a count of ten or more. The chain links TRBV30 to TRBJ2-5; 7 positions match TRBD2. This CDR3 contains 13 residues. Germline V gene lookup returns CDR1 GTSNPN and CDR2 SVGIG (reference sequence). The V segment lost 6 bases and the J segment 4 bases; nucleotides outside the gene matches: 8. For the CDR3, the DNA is TGTGCCTGCCTTGGGGAGGGAAGAGAGACCCAGTACTTC. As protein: CACLGEGRETQYF.

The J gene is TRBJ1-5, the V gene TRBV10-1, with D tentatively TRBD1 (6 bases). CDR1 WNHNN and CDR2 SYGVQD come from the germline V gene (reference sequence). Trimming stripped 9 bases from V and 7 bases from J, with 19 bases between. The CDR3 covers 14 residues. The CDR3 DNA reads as TGCGCCAGTGGGGGGACACAAAACGGGCAGCCCCAGCATTTT. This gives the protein CASGGTQNGQPQHF.

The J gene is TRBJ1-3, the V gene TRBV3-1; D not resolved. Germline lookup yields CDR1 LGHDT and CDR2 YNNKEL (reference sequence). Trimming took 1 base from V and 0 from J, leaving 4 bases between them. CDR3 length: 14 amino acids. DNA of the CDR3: TGTGCCAGCAGCCAAGGGCACTCTGGAAACACCATATATTTT. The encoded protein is CASSQGHSGNTIYF. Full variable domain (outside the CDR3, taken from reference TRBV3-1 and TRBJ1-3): DTAVSQTPKYLVTQMGNDKSIKCEQNLGHDTMYWYKQDSKKFLKIMFSYNNKELIINETVPNRFSPKSPDKAHLNLHINSLELGDSAVYFCASSQGHSGNTIYFGEGSWLTVV.

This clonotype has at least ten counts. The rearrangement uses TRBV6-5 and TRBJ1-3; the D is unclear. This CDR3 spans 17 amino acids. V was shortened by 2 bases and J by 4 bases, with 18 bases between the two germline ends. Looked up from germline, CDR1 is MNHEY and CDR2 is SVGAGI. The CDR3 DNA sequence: TGTGCCAGCAGTTACGACGAGGGAGGTAGTCGAGGAAACACCATATATTTT. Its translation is CASSYDEGGSRGNTIYF.

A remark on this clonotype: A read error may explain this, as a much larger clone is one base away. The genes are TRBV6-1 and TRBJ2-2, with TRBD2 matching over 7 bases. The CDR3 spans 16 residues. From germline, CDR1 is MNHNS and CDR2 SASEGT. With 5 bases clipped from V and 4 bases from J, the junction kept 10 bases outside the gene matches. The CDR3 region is CASSPRSTSCTGELFF. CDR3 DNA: TGTGCCAGCAGTCCCCGCTCGACTAGCTGCACCGGGGAGCTGTTTTTT.

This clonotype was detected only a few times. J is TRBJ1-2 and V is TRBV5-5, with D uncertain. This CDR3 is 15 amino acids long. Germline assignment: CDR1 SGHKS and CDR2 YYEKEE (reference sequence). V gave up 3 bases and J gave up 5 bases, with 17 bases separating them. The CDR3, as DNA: TGTGCCAGCAGCTCCTCGGACGGTGGAGGATATGGCTACACCTTC. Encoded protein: CASSSSDGGGYGYTF.

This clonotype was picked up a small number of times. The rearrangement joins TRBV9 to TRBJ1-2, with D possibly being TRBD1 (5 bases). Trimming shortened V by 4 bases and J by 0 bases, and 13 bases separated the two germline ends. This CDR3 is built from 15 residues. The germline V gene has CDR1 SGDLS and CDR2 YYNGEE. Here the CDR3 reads CASSLTTRANYGYTF. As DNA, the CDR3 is TGTGCCAGCAGCCTTACTACCAGGGCTAACTATGGCTACACCTTC.

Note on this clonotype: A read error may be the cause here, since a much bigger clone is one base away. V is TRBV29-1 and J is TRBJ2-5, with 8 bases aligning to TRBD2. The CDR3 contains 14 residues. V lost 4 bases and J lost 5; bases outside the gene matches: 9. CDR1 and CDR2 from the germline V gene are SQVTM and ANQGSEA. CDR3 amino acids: CSVVPAGVGETQYF. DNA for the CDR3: TGCAGCGTTGTGCCAGCGGGGGTCGGGGAGACCCAGTACTTC.

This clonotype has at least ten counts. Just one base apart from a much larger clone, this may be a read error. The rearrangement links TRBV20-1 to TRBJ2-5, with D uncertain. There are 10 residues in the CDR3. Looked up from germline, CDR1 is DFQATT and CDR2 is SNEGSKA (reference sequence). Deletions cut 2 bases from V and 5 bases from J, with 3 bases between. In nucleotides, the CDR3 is TGCAGTGCTAGAATGGAGACCCAGTACTTC. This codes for CSARMETQYF.

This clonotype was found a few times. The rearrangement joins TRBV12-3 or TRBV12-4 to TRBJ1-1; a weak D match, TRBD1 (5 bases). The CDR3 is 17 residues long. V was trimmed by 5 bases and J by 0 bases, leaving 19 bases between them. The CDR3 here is CASSPPQAGPMNTEAFF. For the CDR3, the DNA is TGTGCCAGCAGTCCCCCACAGGCCGGGCCCATGAACACTGAAGCTTTCTTT.

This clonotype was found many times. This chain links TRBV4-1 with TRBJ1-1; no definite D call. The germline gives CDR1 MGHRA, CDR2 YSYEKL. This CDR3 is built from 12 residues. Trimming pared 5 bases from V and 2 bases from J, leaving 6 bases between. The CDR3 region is CASSWTNTEAFF. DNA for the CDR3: TGCGCCAGCAGCTGGACCAACACTGAAGCTTTCTTT.

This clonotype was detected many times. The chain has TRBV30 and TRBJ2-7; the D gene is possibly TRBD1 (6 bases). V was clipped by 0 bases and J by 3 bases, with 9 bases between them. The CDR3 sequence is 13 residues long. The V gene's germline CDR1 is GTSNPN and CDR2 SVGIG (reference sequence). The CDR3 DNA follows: TGTGCCTGGAGTGTTGCACAGGGCTACGAGCAGTACTTC. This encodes CAWSVAQGYEQYF.

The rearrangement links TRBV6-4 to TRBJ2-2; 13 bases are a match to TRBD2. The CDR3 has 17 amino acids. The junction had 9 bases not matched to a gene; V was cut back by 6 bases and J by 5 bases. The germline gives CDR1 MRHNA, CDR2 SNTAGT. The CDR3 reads CASSTTSGRARTGELFF. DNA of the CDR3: TGTGCCAGCAGCACTACTAGCGGGAGGGCCAGGACCGGGGAGCTGTTTTTT.

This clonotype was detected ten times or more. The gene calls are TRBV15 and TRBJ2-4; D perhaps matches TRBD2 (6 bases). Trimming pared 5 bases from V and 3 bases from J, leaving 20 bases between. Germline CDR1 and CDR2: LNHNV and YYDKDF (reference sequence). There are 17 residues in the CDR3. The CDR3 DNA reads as TGTGCCACCAGCCCCAAACGGAGGGTATCGGGCAAAAACATTCAGTACTTC. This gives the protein CATSPKRRVSGKNIQYF.

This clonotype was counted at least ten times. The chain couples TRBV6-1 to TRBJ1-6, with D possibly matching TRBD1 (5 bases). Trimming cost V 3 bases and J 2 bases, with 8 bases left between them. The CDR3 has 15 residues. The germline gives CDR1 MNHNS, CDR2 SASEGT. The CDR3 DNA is TGTGCCAGCAGTGACAGGGTGCCCTATAATTCACCCCTCCACTTT. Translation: CASSDRVPYNSPLHF.

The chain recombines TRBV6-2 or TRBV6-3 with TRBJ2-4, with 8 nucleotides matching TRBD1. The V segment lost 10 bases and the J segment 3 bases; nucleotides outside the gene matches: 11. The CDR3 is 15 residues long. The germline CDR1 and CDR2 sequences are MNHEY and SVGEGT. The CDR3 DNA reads TGTGCCACCACCTCCCGACAGGGGATCAAAAACATTCAGTACTTC. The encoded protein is CATTSRQGIKNIQYF.

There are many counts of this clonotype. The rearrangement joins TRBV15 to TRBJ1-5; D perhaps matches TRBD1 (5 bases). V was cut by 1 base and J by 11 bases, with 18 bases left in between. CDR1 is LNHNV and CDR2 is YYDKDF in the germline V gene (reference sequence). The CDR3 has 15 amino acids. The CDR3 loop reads CATSRGGPGVKAQHF. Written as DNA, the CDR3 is TGTGCCACCAGCAGAGGTGGGCCGGGGGTAAAGGCCCAGCATTTT. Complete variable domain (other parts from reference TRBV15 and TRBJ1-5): DAMVIQNPRYQVTQFGKPVTLSCSQTLNHNVMYWYQQKSSQAPKLLFHYYDKDFNNEADTPDNFQSRRPNTSFCFLDIRSPGLGDTAMYLCATSRGGPGVKAQHFGDGTRLSIL.

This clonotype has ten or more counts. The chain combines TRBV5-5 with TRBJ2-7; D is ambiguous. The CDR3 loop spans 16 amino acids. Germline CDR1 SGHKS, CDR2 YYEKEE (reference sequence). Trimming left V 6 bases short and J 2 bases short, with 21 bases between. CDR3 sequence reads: CASIQKPSFSTYEQYF. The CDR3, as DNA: TGTGCCAGCATCCAAAAGCCGAGTTTCTCTACCTACGAGCAGTACTTC.

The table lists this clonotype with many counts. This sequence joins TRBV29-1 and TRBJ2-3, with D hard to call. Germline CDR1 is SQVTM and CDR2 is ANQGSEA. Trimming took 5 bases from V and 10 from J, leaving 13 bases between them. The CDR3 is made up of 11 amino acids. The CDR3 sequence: CSVSSRPSQYF. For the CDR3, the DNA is TGCAGCGTTTCTTCTCGGCCTTCGCAGTATTTT.

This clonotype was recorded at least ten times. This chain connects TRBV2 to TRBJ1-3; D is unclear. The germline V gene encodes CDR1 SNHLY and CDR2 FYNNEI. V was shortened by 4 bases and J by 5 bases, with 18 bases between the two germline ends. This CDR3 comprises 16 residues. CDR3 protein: CASSGSKEEARNTIYF. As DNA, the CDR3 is TGTGCCAGCAGTGGTTCTAAGGAGGAGGCGAGAAACACCATATATTTT.

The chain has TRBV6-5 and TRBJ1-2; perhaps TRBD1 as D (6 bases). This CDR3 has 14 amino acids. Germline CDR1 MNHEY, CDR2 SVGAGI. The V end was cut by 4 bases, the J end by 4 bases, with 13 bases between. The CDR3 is CASSLGGGAYGYTF. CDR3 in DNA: TGTGCCAGCAGTTTAGGGGGGGGCGCCTATGGCTACACCTTC.